Listed here are 21 T cell receptor beta chains from one sample, sequenced in a study of CXCR3-negative and CXCR3-positive naive CD8 T cells. The libraries of TRB cDNA were prepared using 5' RACE with UMI labels. Reanalyzing the 5' RACE reads, TCRdb keeps one entry per CDR3 protein, without DNA. The listing contains tens of thousands of distinct CDR3 sequences. Sequenced sample: naive CXCR3- CD8+ T cells from blood. The subset was: CD45RO-CCR7+CD27+CD95- naive CD8+ T cells lacking CXCR3 (TNR3-). The receptors come from a human donor in good health. Some clones in this sample may be carry-over from other donors' samples.

The chain links TRBV19 to TRBJ2-1; the TRBD2 assignment by TCRdb is unverifiable without DNA. The CDR3 spans 19 residues. CDR1 LNHDA and CDR2 SQIVND come from the germline V gene (reference sequence). CDR3 residues: CASSNGRGDVLVPFNEQFF.

The chain carries TRBV5-1 and TRBJ2-1; TCRdb proposes TRBD1, but this gene call is untestable without DNA. The germline gives CDR1 SGHRS, CDR2 YFSETQ. CDR3 length: 16 amino acids. CDR3 amino acids: CASNIYNRASYNEQFF.

V gene TRBV20-1 combines with J gene TRBJ2-7; TCRdb names TRBD2, which stays unverified in the absence of DNA. The germline gives CDR1 DFQATT, CDR2 SNEGSKA (reference sequence). This CDR3 region has 12 residues. CDR3 protein: CSAGDYGYEQYF.

The chain couples TRBV4-2 to TRBJ2-2; TCRdb selects TRBD1, and the lack of DNA leaves this call unchecked. Germline loops: CDR1 LGHNA, CDR2 YNFKEQ. There are 16 residues in the CDR3. The CDR3 loop reads CASSQSGGIDTGELFF.

The J gene is TRBJ2-7, the V gene TRBV6-6. Germline values: CDR1 MNHNY, CDR2 SVGAGI (reference sequence). This CDR3 region has 14 residues. This CDR3 is CASSYSQGAYEQYF.

This sequence joins TRBV28 and TRBJ1-5. This CDR3 comprises 14 residues. Germline-derived CDR1 and CDR2 are MDHEN and SYDVKM. The CDR3 here is CASRTGSSNQPQHF. The entire variable domain, with the rest obtained from reference TRBV28 and TRBJ1-5, is as follows: DVKVTQSSRYLVKRTGEKVFLECVQDMDHENMFWYRQDPGLGLRLIYFSYDVKMKEKGDIPEGYSVSREKKERFSLILESASTNQTSMYLCASRTGSSNQPQHFGDGTRLSIL.

V gene TRBV7-6 combines with J gene TRBJ1-1; TCRdb picks TRBD1, but there is no DNA to check that call. The CDR3 runs to 14 residues. Germline CDR1 SGHVS, CDR2 FNYEAQ. This CDR3 is CASSLAGDVTEAFF.

The chain has TRBV28 and TRBJ2-7; TCRdb indicates TRBD1, and absent DNA this call remains unverified. Germline CDR1 MDHEN, CDR2 SYDVKM. The CDR3 runs to 14 residues. CDR3 sequence: CASRGRPVTYEQYF.

V gene TRBV9 combines with J gene TRBJ2-6. Germline V lookup: CDR1 SGDLS, CDR2 YYNGEE. The CDR3 extends over 15 amino acids. CDR3 in amino acids: CASRDGYSGANVLTF.

The rearrangement uses TRBV7-9 and TRBJ2-5. Germline V gene lookup returns CDR1 SEHNR and CDR2 FQNEAQ (reference sequence). The CDR3 runs 14 residues. Here the CDR3 reads CASSFLDVQETQYF.

J is TRBJ2-1 and V is TRBV7-6; the D gene TCRdb calls, TRBD2, cannot be checked with no DNA. Germline V CDR1 and CDR2: SGHVS, FNYEAQ. The length of the CDR3 is 16 residues. The CDR3 here is CASSFSGLAGGYEQFF. Variable domain in full (rest from reference TRBV7-6 and TRBJ2-1): GAGVSQSPRYKVTKRGQDVALRCDPISGHVSLYWYRQALGQGPEFLTYFNYEAQQDKSGLPNDRFSAERPEGSISTLTIQRTEQRDSAMYRCASSFSGLAGGYEQFFGPGTRLTVL.

CDR3 loop: CASSLGGREETQYF. This sequence joins TRBV12-3 or TRBV12-4 and TRBJ2-5; TCRdb picks TRBD2, but there is no DNA to check that call. This CDR3 region has 14 residues.

The chain carries TRBV18 and TRBJ2-7; checking the TCRdb D call of TRBD1 is not possible without DNA. This CDR3 region has 17 residues. Germline-derived CDR1 and CDR2 are KGHSH and LQKENI. The CDR3 loop is CASSPPLGQGASYEQYF.

The V and J genes are TRBV27 and TRBJ2-7; as DNA is missing, the TRBD1 call by TCRdb cannot be tested. Germline CDR1 is MNHEY and CDR2 is SMNVEV (reference sequence). CDR3 length equals 15 residues. CDR3 sequence: CASSPYRVKMDEQYF.

The J gene is TRBJ2-1, the V gene TRBV9. This CDR3 has 12 residues. Germline CDR1 is SGDLS and CDR2 is YYNGEE. The CDR3 spells CASSLVLNEQFF. The full variable domain, rest sourced from reference TRBV9 and TRBJ2-1, is DSGVTQTPKHLITATGQRVTLRCSPRSGDLSVYWYQQSLDQGLQFLIQYYNGEERAKGNILERFSAQQFPDLHSELNLSSLELGDSALYFCASSLVLNEQFFGPGTRLTVL.

The rearrangement uses TRBV15 and TRBJ2-7; TCRdb picks TRBD1, but there is no DNA to check that call. Germline V gene lookup returns CDR1 LNHNV and CDR2 YYDKDF (reference sequence). This CDR3 has 12 amino acids. The chain's CDR3 is CATGTGFDEQYF.

The gene calls are TRBV20-1 and TRBJ2-7; the TCRdb D gene call, TRBD2, has no DNA to confirm it. Germline V gene data show CDR1 as DFQATT and CDR2 as SNEGSKA (reference sequence). The CDR3 spans 15 residues. This CDR3 is CSAPYQASGTYEQYF.

The rearrangement uses TRBV4-2 and TRBJ2-3. This CDR3 is built from 12 residues. Germline V gives CDR1 LGHNA, CDR2 YNFKEQ. The CDR3 loop reads CASSQGDDTQYF.

The J gene is TRBJ1-1, the V gene TRBV7-9; TCRdb's assignment of TRBD1 cannot be checked, as there is no DNA. The CDR3 loop spans 15 amino acids. Germline lookup yields CDR1 SEHNR and CDR2 FQNEAQ (reference sequence). CDR3 amino acids: CASSLFGQGNTEAFF.

The CDR3 spells CASSQDPGMDSPLHF. The rearrangement links TRBV4-1 to TRBJ1-6. There are 15 residues in the CDR3. Germline CDR1 reads MGHRA; CDR2 reads YSYEKL.

V usage is TRBV14 and J usage is TRBJ2-7; TCRdb lists TRBD1, though no DNA is available to test this call. Germline lookup yields CDR1 SGHDN and CDR2 FVKESK. The CDR3 loop spans 12 amino acids. The CDR3 sequence is CASSYQGHEQYF.